The 25 T cell receptor beta chains listed next were all sequenced from one sample in a study of blood T cell repertoires in COVID-19. Profiling relied on immunoSEQ multiplex PCR, and the TCRdb table lists in-frame clones only, not all of them. The top ten hold about 5% of the sample, which has over 200,000 clones, 70% to 90% seen once. The sequenced material came from peripheral blood. Receptor source: a woman in her thirties or forties with acute or convalescent COVID-19.

The chain recombines TRBV6-5 with TRBJ2-7; TRBD2 matches at 7 bases. Germline lookup yields CDR1 MNHEY and CDR2 SVGAGI. This CDR3 has 13 residues. Unmatched junction bases numbered 6, after V lost 5 bases and J lost 5 bases. The CDR3 reads CASSRGEGHEQYV. The CDR3, as DNA: TGTGCCAGCAGTAGAGGGGAGGGACACGAGCAGTACGTC.

The chain uses TRBV27 and TRBJ1-2; D gene ambiguous. This CDR3 spans 12 amino acids. Deletions cut 6 bases from V and 4 bases from J, with 9 bases between. Per germline, CDR1 MNHEY and CDR2 SMNVEV (reference sequence). CDR3 nucleotides: TGTGCCAGCAGGGGAGGATTCTATGGCTACACCTTC. This gives the protein CASRGGFYGYTF.

CDR3 sequence: CASSIGTGLGNTEAFF. The CDR3, as DNA: TGCGCCAGCAGCATCGGGACAGGGCTCGGGAACACTGAAGCTTTCTTT. The V gene is TRBV5-1, the J gene TRBJ1-1; 9 nucleotides agree with TRBD1. With V trimmed by 4 bases and J by 1 base, 8 bases remained unmatched. Germline CDR1 is SGHRS and CDR2 is YFSETQ. The CDR3 extends over 16 amino acids.

This rearrangement joins TRBV6-5 to TRBJ1-1; D may be TRBD1 (5 bases). Germline assignment: CDR1 MNHEY and CDR2 SVGAGI. The length of the CDR3 is 15 residues. V lost 11 bases to trimming and J lost 6 bases, with 25 bases between them. As DNA, the CDR3 is TGTGCCGTAACGGAGACGGCGACAGTAAGGTCTGAAGCTTTCTTT. It translates to CAVTETATVRSEAFF.

The chain links TRBV3-1 (or the pseudogene TRBV3-2) to TRBJ2-1; weak D call: TRBD2 (6 bases). This CDR3 comprises 11 residues. V was trimmed by 8 bases and J by 15 bases, leaving 17 bases between them. Germline lookup yields CDR1 LGHDT and CDR2 YNNKEL (reference sequence). The CDR3 loop reads CASAGAGSPFF. The CDR3 nucleotides are TGTGCCAGCGCCGGGGCGGGGTCCCCGTTCTTC.

In nucleotides, the CDR3 is TGCGCCAGCTTCCTAGCGGGGATTAACACAGATACGCAGTATTTT. Encoded protein: CASFLAGINTDTQYF. The chain has TRBV5-1 and TRBJ2-3; 9 bases agree with TRBD2. V gave up 7 bases and J gave up 2 bases; unmatched junction bases: 8. Germline loops: CDR1 SGHRS, CDR2 YFSETQ. The CDR3 runs to 15 residues.

The chain couples TRBV3-1 (or the pseudogene TRBV3-2) to TRBJ1-5; D possibly corresponds to TRBD1 (5 bases). Germline V gives CDR1 LGHDT, CDR2 YNNKEL (reference sequence). This CDR3 is built from 20 residues. The germline V and J ends were trimmed by 2 bases and 4 bases, with 27 bases remaining between them. The CDR3 region is CASSQSPGGSPLFRNQPQHF. In nucleotides, the CDR3 is TGTGCCAGCAGCCAATCTCCGGGGGGGTCCCCGCTCTTCCGAAATCAGCCCCAGCATTTT.

The chain carries TRBV29-1 and TRBJ1-1; D might be TRBD1 (6 bases). With 5 bases removed from V and 4 bases from J, the gap between germline ends came to 14 bases. The CDR3 totals 13 residues. Germline V gene sequence: CDR1 SQVTM, CDR2 ANQGSEA. Written as DNA, the CDR3 is TGCAGCGTTTCACAGGGAAGGGGCACTGAAGCTTTCTTT. It translates to CSVSQGRGTEAFF.

The rearrangement uses TRBV18 and TRBJ2-1; 10 bases are a match to TRBD2. Germline values: CDR1 KGHSH, CDR2 LQKENI. J lost 5 bases, V lost 3 bases, and 4 bases had no gene match. The CDR3 length is 15 residues. In DNA, the CDR3 is TGTGCCAGCTCACCCATACTAGCGGGGCACAATGAGCAGTTCTTC. Translated: CASSPILAGHNEQFF.

V and J are TRBV5-1 and TRBJ1-6, with D maybe TRBD1 (6 bases). Germline CDR1 SGHRS, CDR2 YFSETQ. CDR3 size: 17 residues. The ends were cut back, 0 bases at V and 10 bases at J, with 20 bases in the middle. This CDR3 is CASSLVARGALGSPLHF. In DNA form, the CDR3 reads TGCGCCAGCAGCTTGGTGGCTCGGGGGGCTCTGGGGTCACCCCTCCACTTT.

This chain uses TRBV3-1 (or the pseudogene TRBV3-2) with TRBJ2-7, with 9 bases fitting TRBD1. The CDR3 is 14 amino acids. Germline loops: CDR1 LGHDT, CDR2 YNNKEL (reference sequence). Trimming at V came to 0 bases and at J to 3 bases, leaving 0 bases not matched to a gene. The CDR3 DNA follows: TGTGCCAGCAGCCAAGAGGACAGGGGCTACGAGCAGTACGTC. Protein: CASSQEDRGYEQYV.

The gene calls are TRBV5-1 and TRBJ1-6; 7 bases are shared with TRBD1. Germline V CDR1 and CDR2: SGHRS, YFSETQ. The CDR3 length is 14 residues. V was pared by 2 bases and J by 8 bases, with 4 bases of the junction left unmatched. The CDR3 DNA is TGCGCCAGCAGCTTACAGGGGTCGGATTCACCCCTCCACTTT. It specifies CASSLQGSDSPLHF.

This clone was counted a single time. The chain carries TRBV7-9 and TRBJ1-6; 9 bases align to TRBD1. Germline CDR1 SEHNR, CDR2 FQNEAQ (reference sequence). The CDR3 contains 16 residues. V lost 4 bases, J lost 4 bases, and 5 bases stayed unmatched. The CDR3 spells CASSSGTGTYNSPLHF. CDR3 bases: TGTGCCAGCAGCTCCGGGACAGGGACTTATAATTCACCCCTCCACTTT.

The gene calls are TRBV6-5 and TRBJ1-2; TRBD1 is a possible D gene (5 bases). CDR1 and CDR2 (germline): MNHEY, SVGAGI. Trimming left V 7 bases short and J 2 bases short, with 17 bases between. This CDR3 region has 15 residues. The CDR3 loop reads CASNPGKAGNYGYTF. The DNA for the CDR3 is TGTGCCAGCAACCCAGGGAAGGCCGGAAACTATGGCTACACCTTC.

This clone was recorded only once. This chain connects TRBV11-2 to TRBJ2-1; D may be TRBD1 (6 bases). The germline V gene has CDR1 SGHAT and CDR2 FQNNGV. With 4 bases removed from V and 1 base from J, the gap between germline ends came to 14 bases. The CDR3 is 16 amino acids. The CDR3 here is CASSSSGARSYNEQFF. DNA of the CDR3: TGTGCCAGCAGCTCCTCAGGGGCCAGATCCTACAATGAGCAGTTCTTC.

CDR3 amino acids: CASSQVANRGPKQETQYF. The DNA for the CDR3 is TGCGCCAGCAGCCAAGTAGCGAACAGGGGGCCTAAACAAGAGACCCAGTACTTC. The gene calls are TRBV4-1 and TRBJ2-5, with TRBD1 matching 9 bases. Germline loops: CDR1 MGHRA, CDR2 YSYEKL. The CDR3 length is 18 residues. Germline trimming cut 1 base from V and 2 bases from J; bases unmatched to any gene: 11.

The chain recombines TRBV2 with TRBJ1-2, with a weak D call TRBD1 (5 bases). Germline lookup yields CDR1 SNHLY and CDR2 FYNNEI. The CDR3 covers 15 residues. Trimming left V 3 bases short and J 3 bases short, with 14 bases between. The CDR3 DNA follows: TGTGCCAGCAGTGAGTGGCAGGGTGGGTACTATGGCTACACCTTC. It yields the protein CASSEWQGGYYGYTF.

V usage is TRBV7-2 and J usage is TRBJ1-5; D may be TRBD1 (5 bases). From germline, CDR1 is SGHTA and CDR2 FQGNSA. V was cut by 1 base and J by 0 bases, with 7 bases left in between. The CDR3 contains 15 residues. The CDR3 loop reads CASSLGGYSNQPQHF. Written as DNA, the CDR3 is TGTGCCAGCAGCTTAGGGGGCTATAGCAATCAGCCCCAGCATTTT.

The rearrangement links TRBV5-1 to TRBJ2-3; 7 bases agree with TRBD1. The length of the CDR3 is 14 residues. Per the germline V gene, CDR1 is SGHRS and CDR2 is YFSETQ. Trimming took 4 bases from V and 4 from J; bases not matched to a gene: 6. The CDR3 DNA reads TGCGCCAGCAGCCCCGGGACAGAGGCAGATACGCAGTATTTT. As protein: CASSPGTEADTQYF.

The gene calls are TRBV5-4 and TRBJ2-5; tentative D call: TRBD2 (7 bases). The CDR3 is made up of 17 amino acids. Germline assignment: CDR1 SGHNT and CDR2 YYREEE (reference sequence). Trimming stripped 0 bases from V and 5 bases from J, with 20 bases between. DNA of the CDR3: TGTGCCAGCAGCTTGGCCTCATCGCGGGGGCTAGGGGAGACCCAGTACTTC. Its translation: CASSLASSRGLGETQYF. The full variable domain, with the rest looked up from reference TRBV5-4 and TRBJ2-5, is ETGVTQSPTHLIKTRGQQVTLRCSSQSGHNTVSWYQQALGQGPQFIFQYYREEENGRGNFPPRFSGLQFPNYSSELNVNALELDDSALYLCASSLASSRGLGETQYFGPGTRLLVL.

The chain carries TRBV7-6 and TRBJ1-4, with D unclear. V was shortened by 2 bases and J by 0 bases, with 13 bases between the two germline ends. From germline, CDR1 is SGHVS and CDR2 FNYEAQ. CDR3 length equals 17 residues. CDR3 sequence: CASSLKGAWATNEKLFF. CDR3 sequence (DNA): TGTGCCAGCAGCTTAAAAGGAGCCTGGGCAACTAATGAAAAACTGTTTTTT.

The gene calls are TRBV9 and TRBJ1-4; no firm D call. CDR1 SGDLS and CDR2 YYNGEE come from the germline V gene. This CDR3 has 15 amino acids. Trimming removed 3 bases from V and 4 bases from J, with 13 bases in between. This CDR3 is CASSDGGQFNEKLFF. The CDR3 DNA sequence: TGTGCCAGCAGCGACGGAGGCCAGTTTAATGAAAAACTGTTTTTT.

Here the CDR3 reads CASSWGGDGYTF. As DNA, the CDR3 is TGTGCCAGCAGCTGGGGGGGAGATGGCTACACCTTC. The chain links TRBV5-6 to TRBJ1-2; D is possibly TRBD1 (5 bases). Germline CDR1 reads SGHDT; CDR2 reads YYEEEE. Trimming removed 3 bases from V and 6 bases from J, with 9 bases in between. The CDR3 extends over 12 amino acids.

The chain links TRBV6-5 to TRBJ2-3; TRBD1 agrees at 11 bases. Trimming took 1 base from V and 1 from J; bases not matched to a gene: 1. The CDR3 consists of 16 residues. From germline, CDR1 is MNHEY and CDR2 SVGAGI. The DNA for the CDR3 is TGTGCCAGCAGTTACTGGGGACAGGGGGGCACAGATACGCAGTATTTT. Residues: CASSYWGQGGTDTQYF.

This sequence joins TRBV6-1 and TRBJ1-1; D uncertain. The CDR3 length is 13 residues. CDR1 and CDR2 from the germline V gene are MNHNS and SASEGT. Trimming pared 0 bases from V and 11 bases from J, leaving 13 bases between. CDR3: CASSEAGGFLAFF. The CDR3 coding sequence is TGTGCCAGCAGTGAAGCAGGCGGCTTTCTTGCTTTCTTT.